The rows below give T cell receptor beta chains drawn from one sample of a study of shared clonotypes between healthy human individuals. The table came from immunoSEQ multiplex PCR; TCRdb's copy has only in-frame clones and leaves some out. The table has about 1,800,000 clones, approximately 94% seen once. The specimen sequenced was naive CD8+ T cells sorted from blood. These receptors all stem from a man aged 18 to 29 in good health. The CDR3 runs from the conserved cysteine through the conserved F or W. A D gene is named only where the DNA matches it firmly. A row's size may be missing; if present it is once, few, many or a size class.

V gene: TRBV19; D gene: TRBD1; CDR3 length: 15; clone size: -; J gene: TRBJ2-7; CDR3 protein: CARAVGTAAFYEQYF; CDR3 DNA: TGTGCCAGGGCGGTCGGGACAGCAGCTTTCTACGAGCAGTACTTC
V gene: TRBV9; D gene: -; CDR3 length: 16; clone size: -; J gene: TRBJ2-6; CDR3 protein: CASSVATGSGANVLTF; CDR3 DNA: TGTGCCAGCAGCGTAGCCACAGGCTCTGGGGCCAACGTCCTGACTTTC
V gene: TRBV27; D gene: -; CDR3 length: 12; clone size: -; J gene: TRBJ2-2; CDR3 protein: CASSFRGGELFF; CDR3 DNA: TGTGCCAGCAGTTTTCGCGGCGGGGAGCTGTTTTTT
V gene: TRBV6-1; D gene: -; CDR3 length: 13; clone size: -; J gene: TRBJ1-1; CDR3 protein: CASRLLSGTEAFF; CDR3 DNA: TGTGCCAGCAGGCTCCTCTCAGGCACTGAAGCTTTCTTT
V gene: TRBV2; D gene: -; CDR3 length: 17; clone size: -; J gene: TRBJ1-3; CDR3 protein: CASSEAQEGFSGNTIYF; CDR3 DNA: TGTGCCAGCAGTGAAGCTCAAGAGGGTTTCTCAGGAAACACCATATATTTT
V gene: TRBV4-1; D gene: -; CDR3 length: 16; clone size: -; J gene: TRBJ2-1; CDR3 protein: CASSHPTNPLVNEQFF; CDR3 DNA: TGCGCCAGCAGCCACCCGACCAACCCCCTAGTGAATGAGCAGTTCTTC
V gene: TRBV7-9; D gene: TRBD2; CDR3 length: 15; clone size: -; J gene: TRBJ2-7; CDR3 protein: CASSSGGGATYEQYF; CDR3 DNA: TGTGCCAGCAGCTCGGGAGGGGGGGCTACCTACGAGCAGTACTTC
V gene: TRBV19; D gene: -; CDR3 length: 16; clone size: -; J gene: TRBJ2-2; CDR3 protein: CASSIDWTGNTGELFF; CDR3 DNA: TGTGCCAGTAGTATAGACTGGACGGGAAACACCGGGGAGCTGTTTTTT
V gene: TRBV9; D gene: -; CDR3 length: 15; clone size: once; J gene: TRBJ2-5; CDR3 protein: CASSETQGTQETQYF; CDR3 DNA: TGTGCCAGCAGCGAGACTCAGGGGACCCAAGAGACCCAGTACTTC
V gene: TRBV10-1; D gene: -; CDR3 length: 16; clone size: -; J gene: TRBJ2-1; CDR3 protein: CASSDNEGVGFQEQFF; CDR3 DNA: TGCGCCAGCAGTGATAACGAGGGAGTGGGGTTTCAAGAGCAGTTCTTC